The rows below give T cell receptor beta chains drawn from one sample of a study of shared clonotypes between healthy human individuals. The repertoire was sequenced with immunoSEQ multiplex PCR; TCRdb's copy has only in-frame clones and lacks some. Of 300,000 to 350,000 clones listed, roughly 80% are singletons. The sample was memory CD4+ T cells sorted from blood. These receptors were collected from a man aged 30-40 years in good health. Both conserved end residues are part of each CDR3. D genes are given only for firm matches. Size tells how often a clone was seen (once, few, many) or the class of an expanded clone, and some rows leave it out.

.	TRBV9	TRBD1	TRBJ2-3	TGTGCCAGCACCATAGGGGGCAACACAGATACGCAGTATTTT	CASTIGGNTDTQYF
.	TRBV5-4	.	TRBJ2-2	TGTGCCAGCAGCTCCCGGGTGGGGAATCCCGGGGAGCTGTTTTTT	CASSSRVGNPGELFF
.	TRBV13	.	TRBJ1-1	TGTGCCAGCAAGTGGGGCACTGAAGCTTTCTTT	CASKWGTEAFF
.	TRBV4-3	.	TRBJ2-7	TGCGCCAGCAGCCAAGCCGATTCCGGCGAGCAGTACTTC	CASSQADSGEQYF
once	TRBV7-8	.	TRBJ2-2	TGTGCCAGCAGCCTTGACCAGAGAACCGTTACCGGGGAGCTGTTTTTT	CASSLDQRTVTGELFF
few	TRBV27	.	TRBJ2-3	TGTGCCAGCAGTTTATCCCGGGACTCTAGCACAGATACGCAGTATTTT	CASSLSRDSSTDTQYF
.	TRBV2	.	TRBJ2-6	TGTGCCAGCAGTGAATTGGGGGCTGGGGCCAACGTCCTGACTTTC	CASSELGAGANVLTF
.	TRBV5-1	TRBD1	TRBJ2-2	TGCGCCAGCAGCTTCCTGACAGGGGGCTTGGTGGCCGGGGAGCTGTTTTTT	CASSFLTGGLVAGELFF
.	TRBV11-3	.	TRBJ2-1	TGTGCCAGCAGCTCGGGACTGTACAATGAGCAGTTCTTC	CASSSGLYNEQFF
.	TRBV5-1	.	TRBJ1-2	TGCGCCAGCAGCTTGGCCCCAGGGCTGGGATATGGCTACACCTTC	CASSLAPGLGYGYTF
.	TRBV18	.	TRBJ2-2	TGTGCCAGCTCTCTTATTCCCCAAACCTCAAACACCGGGGAGCTGTTTTTT	CASSLIPQTSNTGELFF
once	TRBV5-5	.	TRBJ1-5	TGTGCCAGCAGCCCAGACAAGGATCAGCCCCAGCATTTT	CASSPDKDQPQHF